Presented here are 3 T cell receptor beta chains from one specimen sequenced in a study of shared clonotypes between healthy human individuals. This table comes from immunoSEQ multiplex PCR, and its TCRdb copy is limited to in-frame clones, with some not included. There are 950,000 to 1,300,000 clones in the sample; around 74% occur only once, and 1.4% lies in the top ten. Sequencing was performed on memory CD4+ T cells sorted from blood. Subset indicated: CD45RA-negative fraction. These receptors came from a man aged 18 to 30 in good health.

This chain joins TRBV28 and TRBJ2-5; 7 bases match TRBD2. The CDR3 is made up of 14 amino acids. J lost 4 bases, V lost 6 bases, and 8 bases had no gene match. Germline V gene data show CDR1 as MDHEN and CDR2 as SYDVKM. CDR3 amino acids: CASSPSGSPETQYF. DNA for the CDR3: TGTGCCAGCAGCCCTAGCGGTTCCCCAGAGACCCAGTACTTC.

The chain employs TRBV28 and TRBJ2-2; 7 bases agree with TRBD2. Germline CDR1 reads MDHEN; CDR2 reads SYDVKM. Trimming at V came to 7 bases and at J to 1 base, leaving 9 bases not matched to a gene. The CDR3 runs to 16 residues. The CDR3 DNA reads TGTGCCAGCACCTCGGCTAGCGGTTGGAACACCGGGGAGCTGTTTTTT. It yields the protein CASTSASGWNTGELFF.

This chain uses TRBV7-9 with TRBJ1-1; unclear D gene. Per the germline V gene, CDR1 is SEHNR and CDR2 is FQNEAQ (reference sequence). This CDR3 has 13 amino acids. V shed 5 bases and J shed 1 base, with 8 bases lying between them. CDR3 sequence reads: CASSADWNTEAFF. DNA for the CDR3: TGTGCCAGCAGCGCCGACTGGAACACTGAAGCTTTCTTT.